This TCR beta chain originates from a study of graft-versus-host responses after intestinal transplantation. Study in general: Grafts that recipients had were multivisceral, liver-intestinal, or isolated intestinal transplants.

This clone occurred a few times. Clones were sequenced by immunoSEQ multiplex PCR, and TCRdb holds only the in-frame ones, with some missing. The sample has 12,000 or so clones; around four fifths are singletons. J lost 6 bases, V lost 5 bases, and 9 bases had no gene match. The CDR3 has 14 residues. Germline V gene sequence: CDR1 SGHAT, CDR2 FQNNGV. The source material was PBMCs, sampled 494 days after intestinal transplant. The chain combines TRBV11-2 with TRBJ2-7; 8 positions agree with TRBD2. The sequence derives from a human patient who received an intestinal transplant, so some T cells may come from the graft donor. The CDR3 DNA reads as TGTGCCAGCAGCAGAAGCGGGAGCTCTCTCGAGCAGTACTTC. This sequence encodes CASSRSGSSLEQYF.